A selection of T cell receptor beta chains follows, all from one sample in a study of a mutant IDH1 vaccine in newly diagnosed glioma. Assay: immunoSEQ multiplex PCR; the TCRdb copy retains only in-frame clones and omits some. The sample yields about 85,000 clones, about nine tenths seen once. Antigen specificity for these receptors is unknown. The sample here was PBMCs, taken from a glioma patient whose treatment included an IDH1 peptide vaccine. The receptors were sampled from a woman aged 50 to 65 with glioma. Each CDR3 is given with its conserved first and last residue. Each record gives: V gene, D gene, J gene, CDR3 length, clone size, CDR3 DNA, CDR3 protein. A D gene is named only where the DNA matches it firmly. Size values are once, few and many counts, or a class for expanded clones, and some rows have none.

v_call: TRBV9
d_call: TRBD1
j_call: TRBJ1-2
cdr3_length: 14
clone_size: -
cdr3_nt: TGTGCCAGCAGCGTAGCGGGGACAGCCTATGGCTACACCTTC
cdr3_aa: CASSVAGTAYGYTF

v_call: TRBV7-9
d_call: -
j_call: TRBJ2-2
cdr3_length: 15
clone_size: -
cdr3_nt: TGTGCCAGCAGCCGGACTATGACATACACCGGGGAGCTGTTTTTT
cdr3_aa: CASSRTMTYTGELFF

v_call: TRBV13
d_call: -
j_call: TRBJ2-7
cdr3_length: 17
clone_size: -
cdr3_nt: TGTGCCAGCAGCTTTTCCCTCTTGGGGACCAAGACATACGAGCAGTACTTC
cdr3_aa: CASSFSLLGTKTYEQYF

v_call: TRBV9
d_call: TRBD2
j_call: TRBJ2-7
cdr3_length: 14
clone_size: once
cdr3_nt: TGTGCCAGCAGCGTATGGGCCGGCGGGGGGGAGCAGTACTTC
cdr3_aa: CASSVWAGGGEQYF

v_call: TRBV6-1
d_call: -
j_call: TRBJ2-7
cdr3_length: 14
clone_size: -
cdr3_nt: TGTGCCAGCAGTGATTGGGGAAGCTCCTACGAGCAGTACTTC
cdr3_aa: CASSDWGSSYEQYF

v_call: TRBV6-5
d_call: TRBD1
j_call: TRBJ2-7
cdr3_length: 14
clone_size: -
cdr3_nt: TGTGCCAGCAGTCGCCGGGACAGGGTGAACGAGCAGTACTTC
cdr3_aa: CASSRRDRVNEQYF

v_call: TRBV7-9
d_call: -
j_call: TRBJ2-1
cdr3_length: 17
clone_size: -
cdr3_nt: TGTGCCAGCAGCCCAAAGGGATACTCAGGGGCGAACAATGAGCAGTTCTTC
cdr3_aa: CASSPKGYSGANNEQFF

v_call: TRBV5-4
d_call: TRBD2
j_call: TRBJ2-3
cdr3_length: 16
clone_size: -
cdr3_nt: TGTGCCAGCAGCTTACAACTAGCGGGAGGCCTAGATACGCAGTATTTT
cdr3_aa: CASSLQLAGGLDTQYF

v_call: TRBV5-4
d_call: -
j_call: TRBJ1-4
cdr3_length: 14
clone_size: -
cdr3_nt: TGTGCCAGCAGCGGCGGGGGACTTAATGAAAAACTGTTTTTT
cdr3_aa: CASSGGGLNEKLFF

v_call: TRBV7-3
d_call: TRBD2
j_call: TRBJ2-2
cdr3_length: 15
clone_size: once
cdr3_nt: TGTGCCAGCAGCCCCACTAGCGGGAGGGCCGGGGAGCTGTTTTTT
cdr3_aa: CASSPTSGRAGELFF

v_call: TRBV13
d_call: TRBD1
j_call: TRBJ2-5
cdr3_length: 13
clone_size: -
cdr3_nt: TGTGCCAGCAGCTCGGGACAGGGTGAGACCCAGTACTTC
cdr3_aa: CASSSGQGETQYF

v_call: TRBV27
d_call: TRBD2
j_call: TRBJ2-7
cdr3_length: 13
clone_size: -
cdr3_nt: TGTGCCAGCAGTGGGACTACCTACTACGAGCAGTACTTC
cdr3_aa: CASSGTTYYEQYF

v_call: TRBV12-5
d_call: -
j_call: TRBJ2-1
cdr3_length: 13
clone_size: few
cdr3_nt: TGTGCTAGTGGTCCCCTTCTTAGAAATGAGCAGTTCTTC
cdr3_aa: CASGPLLRNEQFF

v_call: TRBV7-5
d_call: -
j_call: TRBJ2-3
cdr3_length: 17
clone_size: -
cdr3_nt: TGTGCCAGAATAGGTAGCGGGAAACTACCCTCCAGAGATACGCAGTATTTT
cdr3_aa: CARIGSGKLPSRDTQYF

v_call: TRBV13
d_call: -
j_call: TRBJ2-1
cdr3_length: 15
clone_size: -
cdr3_nt: TGTGCCAGCAGCCCCCGAGGAGGCCCCTACAATGAGCAGTTCTTC
cdr3_aa: CASSPRGGPYNEQFF

v_call: TRBV4-2
d_call: -
j_call: TRBJ1-1
cdr3_length: 14
clone_size: -
cdr3_nt: TGTGCCAGCAGCCAAGATGGGTCGCTGCCTGAAGCTTTCTTT
cdr3_aa: CASSQDGSLPEAFF

v_call: TRBV28
d_call: -
j_call: TRBJ2-5
cdr3_length: 12
clone_size: few
cdr3_nt: TGTGCCAGCAGAGCAGGGATGGAGACCCAGTACTTC
cdr3_aa: CASRAGMETQYF

v_call: TRBV28
d_call: -
j_call: TRBJ1-2
cdr3_length: 13
clone_size: few
cdr3_nt: TGTGCCAGCAGTTTCCAAGCTAACTATGGCTACACCTTC
cdr3_aa: CASSFQANYGYTF

v_call: TRBV30
d_call: -
j_call: TRBJ2-5
cdr3_length: 14
clone_size: once
cdr3_nt: TGTGCCTGGGAACGTACAGGGCTCCAAGAGACCCAGTACTTC
cdr3_aa: CAWERTGLQETQYF

v_call: TRBV19
d_call: -
j_call: TRBJ1-5
cdr3_length: 13
clone_size: -
cdr3_nt: TGTGCCAGTACCACTCGCTTACTTCAGCCCCAGCATTTT
cdr3_aa: CASTTRLLQPQHF

v_call: TRBV28
d_call: -
j_call: TRBJ2-7
cdr3_length: 13
clone_size: -
cdr3_nt: TGTGCCAGCAGTTTAGTCCTAGCAGGCGAGCAGTACTTC
cdr3_aa: CASSLVLAGEQYF

v_call: TRBV5-5
d_call: -
j_call: TRBJ2-7
cdr3_length: 13
clone_size: -
cdr3_nt: TGTGCCAGCAGCCTCAGGGTACTCTACGAGCAGTACTTC
cdr3_aa: CASSLRVLYEQYF

v_call: TRBV18
d_call: TRBD2
j_call: TRBJ2-4
cdr3_length: 15
clone_size: -
cdr3_nt: TGTGCCAGCTCACCCCCCACTAGCGGGAGAAACATTCAGTACTTC
cdr3_aa: CASSPPTSGRNIQYF

v_call: TRBV5-4
d_call: TRBD1
j_call: TRBJ1-3
cdr3_length: 15
clone_size: -
cdr3_nt: TGTGCCAGCAGCTCAGCGGGACAGGGAAGGAACACCATATATTTT
cdr3_aa: CASSSAGQGRNTIYF

v_call: TRBV9
d_call: -
j_call: TRBJ2-7
cdr3_length: 15
clone_size: -
cdr3_nt: TGTGCCAGCAGCCCCCGGCCTTCATCCTCCTACGAGCAGTACTTC
cdr3_aa: CASSPRPSSSYEQYF

v_call: TRBV7-9
d_call: TRBD1
j_call: TRBJ2-3
cdr3_length: 15
clone_size: -
cdr3_nt: TGTGCCAGCATTAAGGACAGGGTCCGCACAGATACGCAGTATTTT
cdr3_aa: CASIKDRVRTDTQYF

v_call: TRBV16
d_call: TRBD2
j_call: TRBJ2-1
cdr3_length: 15
clone_size: -
cdr3_nt: TGTGCCAGCAGCCTATCCGGACTAGCGTATAATGAGCAGTTCTTC
cdr3_aa: CASSLSGLAYNEQFF

v_call: TRBV28
d_call: -
j_call: TRBJ1-1
cdr3_length: 15
clone_size: -
cdr3_nt: TGTGCCAGCAATGCCCCAGGGTCCATGAACACTGAAGCTTTCTTT
cdr3_aa: CASNAPGSMNTEAFF

v_call: TRBV7-2
d_call: -
j_call: TRBJ2-7
cdr3_length: 13
clone_size: -
cdr3_nt: TGTGCCAGCAGCTTAGGGCCCAACCGGGAGCAGTACTTC
cdr3_aa: CASSLGPNREQYF

v_call: TRBV4-1
d_call: -
j_call: TRBJ2-7
cdr3_length: 14
clone_size: -
cdr3_nt: TGCGCCAGCAGCCAAGGGGGGGTCACCTACGAGCAGTACTTC
cdr3_aa: CASSQGGVTYEQYF

v_call: TRBV7-8
d_call: TRBD1
j_call: TRBJ2-7
cdr3_length: 15
clone_size: -
cdr3_nt: TGTGCCAGCAGCCTACGGACAGGGAGCTCCTACGAGCAGTACTTC
cdr3_aa: CASSLRTGSSYEQYF

v_call: TRBV5-1
d_call: TRBD2
j_call: TRBJ2-1
cdr3_length: 16
clone_size: -
cdr3_nt: TGCGCCAGCAGCTTGTCCGGGACTAGCGGCTACAATGAGCAGTTCTTC
cdr3_aa: CASSLSGTSGYNEQFF

v_call: TRBV9
d_call: -
j_call: TRBJ1-1
cdr3_length: 14
clone_size: many
cdr3_nt: TGTGCCAGCAGCGTAGGGGTGGGGGACACTGAAGCTTTCTTT
cdr3_aa: CASSVGVGDTEAFF

v_call: TRBV6-6
d_call: -
j_call: TRBJ1-2
cdr3_length: 14
clone_size: once
cdr3_nt: TGTGCCAGCAGTTTCGAGGTGTCCGGCTATGGCTACACCTTC
cdr3_aa: CASSFEVSGYGYTF

v_call: TRBV4-1
d_call: -
j_call: TRBJ2-5
cdr3_length: 14
clone_size: -
cdr3_nt: TGCGCCAGCAGCCCCGGGGATGTCGGAGAGACCCAGTACTTC
cdr3_aa: CASSPGDVGETQYF

v_call: TRBV27
d_call: TRBD2
j_call: TRBJ2-1
cdr3_length: 16
clone_size: -
cdr3_nt: TGTGCCAGCAGTTCCCGACTAGCGGGAGGCACAGGGGGGCAGTTCTTC
cdr3_aa: CASSSRLAGGTGGQFF

v_call: TRBV9
d_call: TRBD1
j_call: TRBJ2-3
cdr3_length: 14
clone_size: -
cdr3_nt: TGTGCCAGCAGCCCGGGACAGGGACCAGATACGCAGTATTTT
cdr3_aa: CASSPGQGPDTQYF

v_call: TRBV7-6
d_call: TRBD1
j_call: TRBJ2-2
cdr3_length: 16
clone_size: -
cdr3_nt: TGTGCCAGCAGCTTATCAGGGGGCAGGGGGACCGGGGAGCTGTTTTTT
cdr3_aa: CASSLSGGRGTGELFF

v_call: TRBV7-9
d_call: -
j_call: TRBJ2-7
cdr3_length: 16
clone_size: once
cdr3_nt: TGTGCCAGCAGCGACCGCCGGGACCCAAGCTCCTACGAGCAGTACTTC
cdr3_aa: CASSDRRDPSSYEQYF

v_call: TRBV28
d_call: -
j_call: TRBJ1-2
cdr3_length: 12
clone_size: -
cdr3_nt: TGTGCCAGCAGGCCCTCTATTACTGGCTACACCTTC
cdr3_aa: CASRPSITGYTF

v_call: TRBV6-1
d_call: TRBD1
j_call: TRBJ2-5
cdr3_length: 14
clone_size: -
cdr3_nt: TGTGCCAGCAGTTCGACAGGGGGTCAAGAGACCCAGTACTTC
cdr3_aa: CASSSTGGQETQYF

v_call: TRBV6-6
d_call: -
j_call: TRBJ2-2
cdr3_length: 11
clone_size: -
cdr3_nt: TGTGCCGCCCATAACACCGGGGAGCTGTTTTTT
cdr3_aa: CAAHNTGELFF

v_call: TRBV27
d_call: TRBD1
j_call: TRBJ2-2
cdr3_length: 13
clone_size: -
cdr3_nt: TGTGCCAGCAGTCTAGACAGGGTCAGGGAGCTGTTTTTT
cdr3_aa: CASSLDRVRELFF

v_call: TRBV7-2
d_call: -
j_call: TRBJ1-4
cdr3_length: 15
clone_size: -
cdr3_nt: TGTGCCAGCAGCCCTCCGACCGGAACTAATGAAAAACTGTTTTTT
cdr3_aa: CASSPPTGTNEKLFF

v_call: TRBV29-1
d_call: -
j_call: TRBJ2-1
cdr3_length: 17
clone_size: -
cdr3_nt: TGCAGCGTTGAAGAAGAACGCTGGAGGGCAGGGAGGAATGAGCAGTTCTTC
cdr3_aa: CSVEEERWRAGRNEQFF

v_call: TRBV25-1
d_call: TRBD2
j_call: TRBJ2-5
cdr3_length: 17
clone_size: -
cdr3_nt: TGTGCCAGCAGTGAATTCTGGCTAGCGGGAGAGCCCGAGACCCAGTACTTC
cdr3_aa: CASSEFWLAGEPETQYF

v_call: TRBV7-3
d_call: -
j_call: TRBJ2-7
cdr3_length: 13
clone_size: -
cdr3_nt: TGTGCCAGCAGCCTTGACACAGGCTACGAGCAGTACTTC
cdr3_aa: CASSLDTGYEQYF

v_call: TRBV30
d_call: -
j_call: TRBJ2-5
cdr3_length: 13
clone_size: once
cdr3_nt: TGTGCCTGGAGTGTAATGGGTAGGGAGACCCAGTACTTC
cdr3_aa: CAWSVMGRETQYF

v_call: TRBV11-1
d_call: TRBD1
j_call: TRBJ1-1
cdr3_length: 17
clone_size: -
cdr3_nt: TGTGCCAGCAGCTCTCGGACAGGGGGCGGAGTGAACACTGAAGCTTTCTTT
cdr3_aa: CASSSRTGGGVNTEAFF

v_call: TRBV6-5
d_call: TRBD2
j_call: TRBJ2-1
cdr3_length: 15
clone_size: -
cdr3_nt: TGTGCCAGCAGTCACCGACTAGCGTATTACAATGAGCAGTTCTTC
cdr3_aa: CASSHRLAYYNEQFF

v_call: TRBV5-6
d_call: -
j_call: TRBJ1-6
cdr3_length: 17
clone_size: -
cdr3_nt: TGTGCCAGCAGCTTTGGTTCGACTCACAGCTATAATTCACCCCTCCACTTT
cdr3_aa: CASSFGSTHSYNSPLHF

v_call: TRBV5-4
d_call: TRBD2
j_call: TRBJ2-3
cdr3_length: 15
clone_size: -
cdr3_nt: TGTGCCAGCAGCTTCGGCGGGGGTCGCACAGATACGCAGTATTTT
cdr3_aa: CASSFGGGRTDTQYF

v_call: TRBV6-6
d_call: -
j_call: TRBJ1-2
cdr3_length: 13
clone_size: -
cdr3_nt: TGTGCCAGCAGTTACTCGACGACGGCTGGCTACACCTTC
cdr3_aa: CASSYSTTAGYTF

v_call: TRBV29-1
d_call: -
j_call: TRBJ2-3
cdr3_length: 12
clone_size: -
cdr3_nt: TGCAGCGCCGCTGATTCCACAGATACGCAGTATTTT
cdr3_aa: CSAADSTDTQYF

v_call: TRBV2
d_call: TRBD1
j_call: TRBJ1-1
cdr3_length: 15
clone_size: -
cdr3_nt: TGTGCCAGCAGTCCCCTGGGGAGGGGGCGTACTGAAGCTTTCTTT
cdr3_aa: CASSPLGRGRTEAFF